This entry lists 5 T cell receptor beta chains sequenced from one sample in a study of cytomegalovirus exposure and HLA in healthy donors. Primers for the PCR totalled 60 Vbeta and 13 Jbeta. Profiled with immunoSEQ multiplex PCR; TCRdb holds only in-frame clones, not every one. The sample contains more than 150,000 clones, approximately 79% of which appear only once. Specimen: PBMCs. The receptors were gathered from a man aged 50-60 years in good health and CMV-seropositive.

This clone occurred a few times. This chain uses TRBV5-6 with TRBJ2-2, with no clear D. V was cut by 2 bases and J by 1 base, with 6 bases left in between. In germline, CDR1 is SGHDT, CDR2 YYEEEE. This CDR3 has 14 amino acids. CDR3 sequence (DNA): TGTGCCAGCAGCTTCGGCGGGAACACCGGGGAGCTGTTTTTT. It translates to CASSFGGNTGELFF.

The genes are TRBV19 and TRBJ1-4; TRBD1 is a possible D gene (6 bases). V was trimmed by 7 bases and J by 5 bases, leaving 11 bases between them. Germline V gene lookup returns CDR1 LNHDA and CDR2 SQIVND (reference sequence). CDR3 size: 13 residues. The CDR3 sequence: CASNGQINEKLFF. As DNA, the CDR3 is TGTGCCAGTAACGGACAGATCAATGAAAAACTGTTTTTT.

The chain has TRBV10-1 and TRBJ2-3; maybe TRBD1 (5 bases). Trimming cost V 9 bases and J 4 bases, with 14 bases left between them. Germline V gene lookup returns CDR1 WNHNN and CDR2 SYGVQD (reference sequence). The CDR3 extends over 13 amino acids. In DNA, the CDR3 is TGCGCCAGAAGGAGTAAGGGGTCAGATACGCAGTATTTT. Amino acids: CARRSKGSDTQYF.

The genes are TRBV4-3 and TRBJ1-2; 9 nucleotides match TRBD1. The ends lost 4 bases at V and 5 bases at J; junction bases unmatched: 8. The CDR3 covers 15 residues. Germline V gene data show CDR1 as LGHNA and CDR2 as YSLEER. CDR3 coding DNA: TGCGCCAGCAGCCGGGAAGGGACAGGGAATTATGGCTACACCTTC. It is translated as CASSREGTGNYGYTF.

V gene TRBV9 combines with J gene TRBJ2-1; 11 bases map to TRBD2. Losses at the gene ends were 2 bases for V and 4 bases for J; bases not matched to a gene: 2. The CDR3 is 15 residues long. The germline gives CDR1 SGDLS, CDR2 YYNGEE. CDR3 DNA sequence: TGTGCCAGCAGCGTGACTAGCGGGACTTACAATGAGCAGTTCTTC. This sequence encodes CASSVTSGTYNEQFF.